This T cell receptor beta chain was documented in a study of cytomegalovirus exposure and HLA in healthy donors. The germline V gene encodes CDR1 SEHNR and CDR2 FQNEAQ (reference sequence). With 6 bases removed from V and 2 bases from J, the gap between germline ends came to 13 bases. CDR3 size: 15 residues. This PCR relied on a set of 60 Vbeta primers and 13 Jbeta primers. The method was immunoSEQ multiplex PCR; TCRdb's version includes in-frame clones alone and lacks a portion of them. Altogether about 170,000 clones are present, approximately 85% being singletons, with the ten largest covering approximately 2.5%.

The sequence came from a man aged 30 to 39 in good health and CMV-seropositive. Source material: PBMCs. The rearrangement links TRBV7-9 to TRBJ1-4, with D possibly matching TRBD1 (5 bases). As DNA, the CDR3 is TGTGCCAGCAGAAAAGGGGAGGGGACTAATGAAAAACTGTTTTTT. It translates to CASRKGEGTNEKLFF. The full variable domain, completed using reference TRBV7-9 and TRBJ1-4, is DTGVSQNPRHKITKRGQNVTFRCDPISEHNRLYWYRQTLGQGPEFLTYFQNEAQLEKSRLLSDRFSAERPKGSFSTLEIQRTEQGDSAMYLCASRKGEGTNEKLFFGSGTQLSVL.